This is a list of T cell receptor beta chains from one sample in a study of Ad26.COV2.S vaccination and SARS-CoV-2 variants. Libraries were prepared by immunoSEQ multiplex PCR; TCRdb keeps only in-frame clonotypes and omits some of them. The table includes a few hundred thousand clones, around 91% detected once. The sample was peripheral blood, taken in a trial of Ad26.COV2.S vaccine versus placebo. The receptors here all came from a person aged 18 to 65 who received the Ad26.COV2.S COVID-19 vaccine or a placebo. The conserved cysteine and the conserved F or W are not part of the CDR3 here.

j_gene: TRBJ2-5; len: 14; v_gene: TRBV28; CDR3aa: ASSHSLPGQQETQY
j_gene: TRBJ2-7; len: 12; v_gene: TRBV6-5; CDR3aa: ASSYSAGGREQY
j_gene: TRBJ1-4; len: 10; v_gene: TRBV10-2; CDR3aa: ASSESREKLF
j_gene: TRBJ2-3; len: 14; v_gene: TRBV27; CDR3aa: ASNSDRVSSTDTQY
j_gene: TRBJ2-3; len: 13; v_gene: TRBV28; CDR3aa: ASSPPGLNTDTQY
j_gene: TRBJ2-5; len: 17; v_gene: TRBV28; CDR3aa: ASETRAGQTKGFRETQY
j_gene: TRBJ1-1; len: 12; v_gene: TRBV28; CDR3aa: ASTSPGANTEAF
j_gene: TRBJ2-7; len: 14; v_gene: TRBV6-5; CDR3aa: ASSYGGSGYNYEQY
j_gene: TRBJ1-1; len: 14; v_gene: TRBV9; CDR3aa: ASSPQIGAPYTEAF
j_gene: TRBJ2-3; len: 17; v_gene: TRBV2; CDR3aa: ASSLQGGRDVEGTDTQY
j_gene: TRBJ2-2; len: 13; v_gene: TRBV5-1; CDR3aa: ASSLARPNTGELF
j_gene: TRBJ2-2; len: 15; v_gene: TRBV5-1; CDR3aa: ASSFGPGTDNTGELF
j_gene: TRBJ1-3; len: 16; v_gene: TRBV5-6; CDR3aa: ASSLWEAGTYSGNTIY
j_gene: TRBJ2-7; len: 16; v_gene: TRBV4-1; CDR3aa: ASSQDVPATRRLYEQY
j_gene: TRBJ2-7; len: 12; v_gene: TRBV28; CDR3aa: ASSLAGEGYEQY